The present T cell receptor (beta chain) was sequenced within a study of cytotoxic CD8 clonotypes in ibrutinib-treated CLL. This CDR3 spans 11 amino acids. V was trimmed by 3 bases and J by 12 bases, leaving 10 bases between them. In germline, CDR1 is SGDLS, CDR2 YYNGEE. With sequencing, the targeted depth ranged from 1 in 200,000 to 1 in 1 million T cells. Sequenced by immunoSEQ multiplex PCR; TCRdb stores in-frame clones only, minus some. Of about 200,000 clones detected, 72% appear once; the ten largest clones hold about an eighth. Findings of the study overall: Clonality was elevated at ibrutinib response and had returned toward baseline at progression.

On this clone itself: Its antigen is unidentified.

The sequence came from a human donor with chronic lymphocytic leukemia. This material consisted of PBMCs, taken after 24 months of ibrutinib treatment. The genes are TRBV9 and TRBJ2-1; no clear D gene. CDR3 sequence (DNA): TGTGCCAGCAGCGGAAACGGATGGCAGTTCTTC. It is translated as CASSGNGWQFF.